This TCR beta chain was recorded in a study of T cells in Graves' hyperthyroidism and ophthalmopathy. Findings of the study overall: Patients with ophthalmopathy were separated from those with stable hyperthyroidism by a 13 V-J model.

Template material for amplifying TCR beta CDR3 regions consisted of RNA transcripts. The TCR CDR3 first-round RT-PCR relied on the HTBI primer set. Each CDR3 protein gets one entry after TCRdb re-called the multiplex PCR reads with MiXCR. Seen here are about 380,000 distinct CDR3 sequences, around 20% observed once, and the top ten hold 35% to 50%. Criteria for exclusion of patients were uncontrolled infection, other autoimmune disease, pregnancy or lactation. Diagnostic decisions used clinical symptoms, serum thyroxine and TRAb, thyroid ultrasound and orbital computed tomography. CDR1 is MGHRA and CDR2 is YSYEKL in the germline V gene. The V gene end was trimmed by 3 bases and the J gene end by 6 bases; junction bases not matched to a gene: 3. This CDR3 is built from 14 residues. This clonotype occurred many times. Its matching antigen is unknown.

The clonotype originates from a man aged 18 to 30 with Graves' ophthalmopathy. Sequencing input: blood. V usage is TRBV4-1 and J usage is TRBJ1-5, with 9 bases lining up with TRBD1. The CDR3 here is CASSQDRGGQPQHF. The DNA for the CDR3 is TGCGCCAGCAGCCAGGACAGGGGTGGTCAGCCCCAGCATTTT.